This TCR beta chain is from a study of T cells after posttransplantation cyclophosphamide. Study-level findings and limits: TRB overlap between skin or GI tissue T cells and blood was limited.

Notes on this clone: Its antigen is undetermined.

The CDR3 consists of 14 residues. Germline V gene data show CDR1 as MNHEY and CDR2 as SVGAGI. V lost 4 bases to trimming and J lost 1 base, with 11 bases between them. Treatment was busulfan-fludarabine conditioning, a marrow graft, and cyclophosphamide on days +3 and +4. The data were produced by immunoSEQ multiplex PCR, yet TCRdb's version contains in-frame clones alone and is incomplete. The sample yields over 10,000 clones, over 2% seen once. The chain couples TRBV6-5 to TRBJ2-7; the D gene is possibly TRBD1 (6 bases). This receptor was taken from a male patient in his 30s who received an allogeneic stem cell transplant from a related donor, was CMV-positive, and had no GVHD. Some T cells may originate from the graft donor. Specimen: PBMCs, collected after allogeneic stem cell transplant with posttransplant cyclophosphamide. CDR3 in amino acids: CASSLGGISYEQYF. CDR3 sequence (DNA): TGTGCCAGCAGTTTAGGGGGAATATCCTACGAGCAGTACTTC.